The 29 T cell receptor beta chains below come from one sample, sequenced in a study of CD8 T cells in ankylosing spondylitis. TCRdb processed the 5' RACE reads anew with MiXCR; each CDR3 protein has one entry. The table shows roughly 700,000 distinct CDR3 sequences, with 15% to 20% occurring only once. Antigens for these TCRs are unknown. Study-wide results and caveats: Seemingly characteristic of ankylosing spondylitis blood was a TCR beta motif consisting of about 8 highly homologous variants.

Sequencing was done on a sample of blood, either unsorted or a sorted T cell fraction (not recorded which). The receptors derive from a male donor with ankylosing spondylitis.

This clonotype was seen repeatedly, ten times or more. The chain joins TRBV5-1 to TRBJ2-1; the D gene is possibly TRBD2 (6 bases). Looked up from germline, CDR1 is SGHRS and CDR2 is YFSETQ. The CDR3 has 15 residues. Deletions cut 2 bases from V and 0 bases from J, with 9 bases between. The chain's CDR3 is CASSFRAGSYNEQFF. In nucleotides, the CDR3 is TGCGCCAGCAGCTTCCGAGCGGGCTCCTACAATGAGCAGTTCTTC.

The table lists this clonotype with a few counts. The genes are TRBV7-2 and TRBJ2-3; tentatively, D is TRBD1 (5 bases). This CDR3 has 14 amino acids. Per the germline V gene, CDR1 is SGHTA and CDR2 is FQGNSA. V dropped 5 bases and J dropped 0 bases, with 9 bases sitting between them. The DNA for the CDR3 is TGTGCCAGCAGCAGGGGCCTAAGCACAGATACGCAGTATTTT. Protein sequence: CASSRGLSTDTQYF.

This chain joins TRBV28 and TRBJ1-1; no definite D call. Looked up from germline, CDR1 is MDHEN and CDR2 is SYDVKM. The length of the CDR3 is 13 residues. The germline V and J ends were trimmed by 5 bases and 6 bases, with 13 bases remaining between them. The CDR3 bases are TGTGCCAGCAGTCGACTCGGTGTCGCTGAAGCTTTCTTT. It specifies CASSRLGVAEAFF.

The J gene is TRBJ2-1, the V gene TRBV20-1; possible D gene TRBD1, 5 bases. The CDR3 has 17 amino acids. Germline loops: CDR1 DFQATT, CDR2 SNEGSKA (reference sequence). Trimming shortened V by 0 bases and J by 0 bases, and 15 bases separated the two germline ends. CDR3 in amino acids: CSARDHHQGCSYNEQFF. CDR3 DNA sequence: TGCAGTGCTAGAGATCACCATCAGGGTTGCTCCTACAATGAGCAGTTCTTC.

On this clonotype: One base away lies a much larger clone, so this may be a sequencing read error. The V gene is TRBV2, the J gene TRBJ1-1, with TRBD1 identical over 7 bases. This CDR3 comprises 14 residues. CDR1 is SNHLY and CDR2 is FYNNEI in the germline V gene. CDR3 DNA: TGTGCCAGCAGGGAACAGGGAGGGGGCACTGAAGTTTTCTTT. Its protein product is CASREQGGGTEVFF.

This clonotype was seen many times. The chain has TRBV29-1 and TRBJ1-1; TRBD1 agrees at 9 bases. V was clipped by 5 bases and J by 5 bases; unmatched bases: 6. Germline loops: CDR1 SQVTM, CDR2 ANQGSEA. This CDR3 has 13 amino acids. CDR3 loop: CSVSTGGATEAFF. CDR3 bases: TGCAGCGTTTCTACAGGGGGCGCAACTGAAGCTTTCTTT.

This rearrangement joins TRBV29-1 to TRBJ1-1; the match to TRBD1 covers 9 bases. The CDR3 loop spans 13 amino acids. Unmatched junction bases numbered 13, after V lost 7 bases and J lost 10 bases. CDR1 and CDR2 (germline): SQVTM, ANQGSEA. This CDR3 reads CSAGGTGIPGAFF. The CDR3 DNA follows: TGCAGCGCCGGAGGGACAGGGATACCGGGAGCTTTCTTT.

This clonotype was seen more than once but under ten times. V usage is TRBV4-1 and J usage is TRBJ2-3; 11 positions agree with TRBD1. This CDR3 contains 19 residues. Losses at the gene ends were 0 bases for V and 3 bases for J; bases not matched to a gene: 11. The V gene's germline CDR1 is MGHRA and CDR2 YSYEKL. DNA for the CDR3: TGCGCCAGCAGCCAAGAGGGGACCGGGACAGGGGGTTTTACAGATACGCAGTATTTT. Protein sequence: CASSQEGTGTGGFTDTQYF.

The chain carries TRBV20-1 and TRBJ1-3; 7 bases are shared with TRBD1. Germline values: CDR1 DFQATT, CDR2 SNEGSKA (reference sequence). The CDR3 runs 16 residues. The J segment lost 0 bases and the V segment lost 5 bases, leaving 10 bases of the junction unmatched. In nucleotides, the CDR3 is TGCAGTGCTCGAGCGGGACAGAGGGACTCTGGAAACACCATATATTTT. Translation: CSARAGQRDSGNTIYF.

There are a few counts of this clonotype. The chain has TRBV5-1 and TRBJ1-1; 7 positions agree with TRBD1. Unmatched junction bases numbered 8, after V lost 2 bases and J lost 1 base. Germline CDR1 reads SGHRS; CDR2 reads YFSETQ. The CDR3 is 16 residues long. The CDR3 coding sequence is TGCGCCAGCAGCTTCGGGGATAACAGGGGGAACACTGAAGCTTTCTTT. It encodes CASSFGDNRGNTEAFF.

This clonotype has a handful of counts. The chain has TRBV12-3 or TRBV12-4 and TRBJ2-7, with TRBD1 identical over 8 bases. J was trimmed by 2 bases and V by 1 base; bases with no gene match: 4. The CDR3 runs 15 residues. CDR3 DNA: TGTGCCAGCAGTTTAGGGGGACAGGTGCCCTACGAGCAGTACTTC. This translates into CASSLGGQVPYEQYF.

This clonotype was seen more than once but under ten times. This rearrangement joins TRBV4-2 to TRBJ2-3; 7 nucleotides match TRBD2. Per the germline V gene, CDR1 is LGHNA and CDR2 is YNFKEQ. There are 14 residues in the CDR3. The junction had 1 base not matched to a gene; V was cut back by 0 bases and J by 4 bases. This CDR3 reads CASSQEGGSDTQYF. CDR3 coding DNA: TGTGCCAGCAGCCAAGAGGGGGGGTCAGATACGCAGTATTTT.

The CDR3 nucleotides read TGTGCCATCAGTGACCCAACAGGGGCAAGCTCTGGAAACACCATATATTTT. Its protein product is CAISDPTGASSGNTIYF. The rearrangement joins TRBV10-3 to TRBJ1-3, with 7 bases fitting TRBD1. V gave up 3 bases and J gave up 0 bases; unmatched junction bases: 8. From germline, CDR1 is ENHRY and CDR2 SYGVKD. The CDR3 has 17 amino acids.

CDR3: CASNLKETQYF. CDR3 DNA: TGCGCCAGCAACCTCAAAGAGACCCAGTACTTC. The V and J genes are TRBV5-1 and TRBJ2-5; D unresolved. CDR1 is SGHRS, CDR2 YFSETQ, per germline. V was cut by 6 bases and J by 3 bases, with 6 bases left in between. CDR3 length: 11 amino acids. The whole variable domain, filled in from reference TRBV5-1 and TRBJ2-5, reads KAGVTQTPRYLIKTRGQQVTLSCSPISGHRSVSWYQQTPGQGLQFLFEYFSETQRNKGNFPGRFSGRQFSNSRSEMNVSTLELGDSALYLCASNLKETQYFGPGTRLLVL.

The rearrangement uses TRBV11-3 and TRBJ2-3, with 9 nucleotides matching TRBD2. CDR1 and CDR2 (germline): SGHNT, YENEEA. The J segment lost 5 bases and the V segment lost 5 bases, leaving 14 bases of the junction unmatched. There are 17 residues in the CDR3. CDR3: CASSPLLGGGAEDTQYF. CDR3 DNA: TGTGCCAGCAGCCCCCTACTTGGCGGGGGGGCGGAAGATACGCAGTATTTT.

The chain combines TRBV4-2 with TRBJ2-1; weak D call: TRBD2 (6 bases). The CDR3 has 14 residues. Germline V CDR1 and CDR2: LGHNA, YNFKEQ. V dropped 1 base and J dropped 7 bases, with 11 bases sitting between them. CDR3 protein: CASSQVLRGNEQFF. The DNA of the CDR3 is TGTGCCAGCAGCCAAGTCCTCCGGGGGAATGAGCAGTTCTTC.

This chain joins TRBV11-2 and TRBJ1-1, with D maybe TRBD1 (5 bases). The CDR3 contains 12 residues. V was trimmed by 5 bases and J by 10 bases, leaving 14 bases between them. Germline CDR1 and CDR2: SGHAT and FQNNGV. Here the CDR3 DNA reads TGTGCCAGCAGCCCAAGTCCAGGGCGAGCTTTCTTT. Translated, it gives CASSPSPGRAFF.

This clonotype has ten or more counts. J is TRBJ2-2 and V is TRBV12-3 or TRBV12-4; 7 nucleotides agree with TRBD2. The junction had 6 bases not matched to a gene; V was cut back by 2 bases and J by 6 bases. CDR3 length equals 15 residues. CDR3 region: CASSLPNGGSGELFF. The CDR3 coding sequence is TGTGCCAGCAGTTTACCCAACGGGGGGTCCGGGGAGCTGTTTTTT.

This clonotype was counted only a few times. The rearrangement uses TRBV9 and TRBJ2-7; the D gene could be TRBD1 or TRBD2 (5 bases each). CDR1 is SGDLS and CDR2 is YYNGEE in the germline V gene. This CDR3 spans 15 amino acids. Trimming took off 2 bases at V and 4 bases at J, with 16 bases between the two ends. The CDR3 here is CASSVRGETIYEQYF. The DNA of the CDR3 is TGTGCCAGCAGCGTCCGGGGCGAGACTATATACGAGCAGTACTTC.

The J gene is TRBJ2-1, the V gene TRBV11-2; 11 bases fit TRBD2. Germline V lookup: CDR1 SGHAT, CDR2 FQNNGV. The CDR3 runs 20 residues. The V segment lost 1 base and the J segment 3 bases; nucleotides outside the gene matches: 14. CDR3 sequence reads: CASSLGLAGKLKGDYNEQFF. CDR3 coding DNA: TGTGCCAGCAGCTTAGGACTAGCGGGAAAACTTAAAGGGGACTACAATGAGCAGTTCTTC.

This clonotype was recorded a few times. V is TRBV6-1 and J is TRBJ1-1; TRBD1 agrees at 7 bases. The germline V gene encodes CDR1 MNHNS and CDR2 SASEGT. With 3 bases clipped from V and 1 base from J, the junction kept 5 bases outside the gene matches. CDR3 length: 15 amino acids. CDR3 in DNA: TGTGCCAGCAGTGATCGGGGGACAGCGAACACTGAAGCTTTCTTT. This codes for CASSDRGTANTEAFF.

At least ten counts were recorded for this clonotype. This rearrangement joins TRBV11-1 to TRBJ2-1; D not resolved. CDR1 is SGHAT and CDR2 is FQDESV in the germline V gene (reference sequence). The CDR3 runs 13 residues. V lost 5 bases and J lost 0, with 5 bases in between. The chain's CDR3 is CASSPRSYNEQFF. The CDR3 DNA reads TGTGCCAGCAGCCCACGCTCCTACAATGAGCAGTTCTTC.

The chain uses TRBV10-3 and TRBJ2-1, with a possible D match to TRBD1 (6 bases). Germline values: CDR1 ENHRY, CDR2 SYGVKD. Trimming took 3 bases from V and 2 from J, leaving 8 bases between them. This CDR3 has 14 residues. The CDR3 sequence is CAISDRGTYNEQFF. The DNA for the CDR3 is TGTGCCATCAGTGACAGGGGTACCTACAATGAGCAGTTCTTC.

The chain employs TRBV20-1 and TRBJ1-6; TRBD1 matches at 9 bases. V gave up 5 bases and J gave up 9 bases; unmatched junction bases: 17. CDR3 size: 17 residues. From germline, CDR1 is DFQATT and CDR2 SNEGSKA (reference sequence). CDR3 protein: CSADSGTGKPQASPLHF. In nucleotides, the CDR3 is TGCAGTGCTGACTCCGGGACAGGGAAACCCCAAGCTTCACCCCTCCACTTT.

The chain links TRBV12-3 or TRBV12-4 to TRBJ2-7; D remains unclear. This CDR3 has 14 residues. V dropped 6 bases and J dropped 2 bases, with 14 bases sitting between them. CDR3 residues: CASSQSGDTYEQYF. CDR3 nucleotide sequence: TGTGCCAGCAGCCAATCAGGAGATACCTACGAGCAGTACTTC.

The rearrangement joins TRBV12-3 or TRBV12-4 to TRBJ2-7; no clear D. The germline V and J ends were trimmed by 3 bases and 6 bases, with 12 bases remaining between them. The CDR3 totals 13 residues. The CDR3 coding sequence is TGTGCCAGCAGTTTGGGAACCTCGGCCGAGCAGTACTTC. It specifies CASSLGTSAEQYF.

This chain joins TRBV29-1 and TRBJ1-1, with D uncertain. CDR3 length equals 11 residues. Germline V lookup: CDR1 SQVTM, CDR2 ANQGSEA. Trimming removed 5 bases at V and 6 bases at J, with 10 bases between. CDR3 DNA sequence: TGCAGCGTTCTGGGATATTCTGAAGCTTTCTTT. Its protein product is CSVLGYSEAFF. The full variable domain, in which reference TRBV29-1 and TRBJ1-1 provide the parts outside the CDR3, is SAVISQKPSRDICQRGTSLTIQCQVDSQVTMMFWYRQQPGQSLTLIATANQGSEATYESGFVIDKFPISRPNLTFSTLTVSNMSPEDSSIYLCSVLGYSEAFFGQGTRLTVV.

This clonotype was seen a few times. A junction boundary mismatches the germline segment, possibly from a read error. The V and J genes are TRBV4-2 and TRBJ2-1, with 9 bases matching TRBD2. The CDR3 is 13 residues long. From germline, CDR1 is LGHNA and CDR2 YNFKEQ. For the CDR3, the DNA is TGTGCCAGCAGCCAAGATATGGCTAGCGGGATCGAGTTC. The encoded protein is CASSQDMASGIEF.

The CDR3 here is CASSLTSGSYGYTF. CDR3 coding DNA: TGCGCCAGCAGCTTGACGTCAGGCTCCTATGGCTACACCTTC. The chain recombines TRBV5-1 with TRBJ1-2; no firm D call. Germline lookup yields CDR1 SGHRS and CDR2 YFSETQ. V shed 1 base and J shed 4 bases, with 11 bases lying between them. The CDR3 runs 14 residues.